This section outlines one TCR beta chain sequence together with its context. V was clipped by 5 bases and J by 15 bases, with 14 bases between them. Germline CDR1 and CDR2: LNHDA and SQIVND (reference sequence). The CDR3 is 12 residues long. TCRdb fed the 5' RACE reads into MiXCR, producing one record per CDR3 protein. The sample contains fewer than 700,000 distinct CDR3 sequences, approximately 21% of which appear only once. The sample originates from a study of T-cell memory formation after mild COVID-19. The source of this sequence is an adult woman who had mild COVID-19 (a few samples of this study predate the infection). Cell type and time point are not known. The V call is TRBV19, the J call TRBJ1-6; perhaps TRBD1 as D (6 bases). Sequenced material: PBMCs or a T cell subset sorted from them (not recorded which). The CDR3 is CASSFMAGHLHF. The CDR3 region has the DNA TGTGCCAGTAGTTTCATGGCGGGACACCTCCACTTT.